The subject of this entry is one T cell receptor (beta chain). The entry originates in a study of blood T cell repertoires in COVID-19. Background on the study: The origin of the acute and convalescent COVID-19 samples was the United States, Italy and Spain. T cells, B-cell-depleted T cells, or PBMCs provided the cDNA or gDNA that served as material.

Assay: immunoSEQ multiplex PCR; the TCRdb copy retains only in-frame clones and omits some. The sample holds more than 95,000 clones, approximately 85% seen once. CDR3 length equals 17 residues. After removal of 6 bases from V and 9 bases from J, the junction contained 14 bases not matched to a gene. Germline lookup yields CDR1 LNHDA and CDR2 SQIVND (reference sequence). This chain connects TRBV19 to TRBJ2-1; 13 positions match TRBD2. Sequences were obtained from peripheral blood. The TCR originated in a man older than 75 with active or convalescent COVID-19. CDR3 loop: CASSSYFGLAGVAEQFF. Written as DNA, the CDR3 is TGTGCCAGTAGCTCTTACTTCGGACTAGCGGGAGTGGCTGAGCAGTTCTTC.